This T cell receptor (beta chain) originates from a study of cytomegalovirus exposure and HLA in healthy donors. Notes on the study in general: When a later analysis was performed, an Asian-associated ancestry cluster reportedly had fewer N-insertions than the approximately 700-donor mean. In most subjects, TCR beta sequences reportedly gave accurate predictions of HLA-A and HLA-B alleles. A later analysis by the authors found several of the most significant clusters apparently linked to common viral pathogens. As a later analysis revealed, most CMV-associated TCR beta chains appeared HLA-restricted.

The PCR used 60 Vbeta and 13 Jbeta primers. The repertoire was sequenced with immunoSEQ multiplex PCR; TCRdb's copy has only in-frame clones and lacks some. The table shows roughly 80,000 clones, with roughly four fifths occurring only once. This clone was seen just once. The antigen remains unidentified. Specimen: PBMCs. The TCR originated in a woman aged 30 to 39 in good health and CMV-seronegative.

The CDR3 DNA reads as TGTGCCAGCAGTTTAGTAGGGGCGTACGGTACCTACGAGCAGTACTTC. It is translated as CASSLVGAYGTYEQYF. The chain links TRBV28 to TRBJ2-7, with D possibly TRBD1 on 5 matching bases. The CDR3 has 16 amino acids. Trimming stripped 2 bases from V and 2 bases from J, with 16 bases between. Per germline, CDR1 MDHEN and CDR2 SYDVKM.